This T cell receptor (beta chain) was identified during a study of patients and donors after allogeneic stem cell transplantation. TCRdb analysed the RT-PCR reads with MiXCR anew, one entry per CDR3 protein. Of roughly 200,000 distinct CDR3 sequences listed, about 37% are singletons. V was cut by 5 bases and J by 6 bases, with 19 bases left in between. Germline assignment: CDR1 SGDLS and CDR2 YYNGEE. There are 15 residues in the CDR3. The sequenced sample was blood, either unsorted or a sorted T cell fraction (not recorded which). The receptor comes from a human donor who was either an allogeneic HSCT recipient or a stem cell or donor lymphocyte infusion donor (not recorded which). It is not recorded whose cells these are; they may come from a transplant donor. V usage is TRBV9 and J usage is TRBJ2-3; D perhaps matches TRBD2 (6 bases). CDR3 DNA: TGTGCCAGCAGACCGACTGGCGGGGACTCGGATACGCAGTATTTT. Translated, it gives CASRPTGGDSDTQYF.